This TCR beta chain was documented in a study of beta chain features in type 1 diabetes. General study points: These data did not resolve whether HLA type affects TCRB rearrangement. A greater similarity of naive, central memory and Treg TCRB repertoires was seen among patients than among healthy donors.

Of the isolated RNA, all was reverse transcribed, and so the sequenced material was expressed TCRB transcripts. Sequenced by immunoSEQ multiplex PCR; TCRdb stores in-frame clones only, minus some. In the table there are about 900,000 clones, 15% to 20% of which are singletons. This clone turned up a few times. The antigen is undetermined. CD45RO/CCR7/CD25/CD127/CD95/CD27 staining was used to isolate CD4+ naive, central memory, regulatory and stem cell-like memory cells by sorting. Material: naive CD4+ T cells from blood. This receptor was identified in a woman between 18 and 29 years old in good health.

The CDR3 nucleotides read TGCGCCAGCAGCCAAGATCTTCCCACAATGAACACTGAAGCTTTCTTT. This gives the protein CASSQDLPTMNTEAFF. V usage is TRBV4-3 and J usage is TRBJ1-1, with D uncertain. Germline-derived CDR1 and CDR2 are LGHNA and YSLEER. With 0 bases removed from V and 0 bases from J, the gap between germline ends came to 11 bases. This CDR3 has 16 residues.